This TCR beta chain originates from a study of shared clonotypes between healthy human individuals. The overall study: CD4 naive and memory got three plates each, CD8 naive two, CD8 memory one. Study conclusions and caveats: Sampling involved blood alone; tissue repertoires likely differ. Larger estimated richness was generally seen in naive subsets than in memory subsets.

The material for each subset, its genomic DNA, was split evenly across several immunoSEQ plates. Generated by immunoSEQ multiplex PCR, the TCRdb table keeps only in-frame clones and is missing some. Here the sample spans millions of clones, about 95% being singletons. CD45RO-negative cells were positively selected for CCR7, leaving out terminally differentiated effector memory CD45RA+ cells. A remark on this clone: Its antigen remains unidentified.

V lost 3 bases and J lost 5, with 7 bases in between. Germline loops: CDR1 PRHDT, CDR2 FYEKMQ (reference sequence). This CDR3 region has 13 residues. The sequenced sample was naive CD8+ T cells sorted from blood. V is TRBV13 and J is TRBJ2-2, with no clear D. The sequence was collected from a man aged 18 to 29 in good health. CDR3 bases: TGTGCCAGCAGCTTCGCGGAAACCGGGGAGCTGTTTTTT. Amino acids: CASSFAETGELFF.